This entry features one TCR beta chain sequence. Germline and junction disagree at one end, which may indicate a read error. The source of the sample is a study of T-cell reconstitution after alpha-beta-depleted transplantation in children. The CDR3 spans 16 residues. The germline gives CDR1 SGDLS, CDR2 YYNGEE. Preparation of the TCRbeta library was carried out with unique molecular identifiers. TCRdb re-called the PCR reads with MiXCR, one entry per CDR3 protein. The sample holds more than 250,000 distinct CDR3 sequences, 9.5% to 10% seen once. The chain joins TRBV9 to TRBJ2-3; 9 nucleotides line up with TRBD1. Source: PBMCs from the stem cell graft donor, taken from the stem cell graft. This TCR was sampled from a human donor who donated a stem cell graft to a child with SCID. As DNA, the CDR3 is TGTGCCAGCAGCATTCCGGACAGGGGAAGCAGAGATACGCAGTATTTT. Translation gives CASSIPDRGSRDTQYF.